One sample yielded the 19 T cell receptor beta chains listed below, sequenced in a study of T cell clonality in common variable immunodeficiency. The assay was immunoSEQ multiplex PCR, and TCRdb's table has in-frame clones only and misses some. This sample carries fewer than 60,000 clones, none of them present only once. The specimen was peripheral blood mononuclear cells. These receptors originate from a person aged 18 to 70 in good health.

This clone has at least ten counts. The CDR3 is cut off 3 residues early in the read; its end comes from the germline J gene. The rearrangement joins TRBV10-2 to TRBJ2-5; D gene uncertain. Germline CDR1 is WSHSY and CDR2 is SAAADI. V lost 7 bases, J lost 1 base, and 10 bases lay in between. The CDR3 is 13 amino acids. The CDR3 sequence: CASTPGIQETQYF. CDR3 DNA, as far as it was read: TGCGCCAGCACCCCAGGCATCCAAGAGACC.

Many counts were recorded for this clone. The part of the CDR3 DNA that was read is TGCAGTGCTCCGACTAGCGGGATCCAAGAGACC. Translating it yields CSAPTSGIQET. The full CDR3 sequence reads CSAPTSGIQETQYF. The chain recombines TRBV20-1 with TRBJ2-5; 11 nucleotides align to TRBD2. Sequencing ends 3 residues short of the CDR3 end; the germline J gene provides the rest. The length of the CDR3 is 14 residues. Germline V lookup: CDR1 DFQATT, CDR2 SNEGSKA (reference sequence). The V segment lost 5 bases and the J segment 1 base; nucleotides outside the gene matches: 3.

As concerns this clone: The read finishes 3 residues shy of the CDR3 end, and the germline J gene is used to complete it. V is TRBV18 and J is TRBJ2-3, with TRBD2 as a possible D gene (6 bases). Germline V gene lookup returns CDR1 KGHSH and CDR2 LQKENI. The CDR3 is 16 residues long. The part of the CDR3 DNA that was read is TGTGCCAGCTCACCTGGATTTGGAGGACTACAAGAGACG. It is translated as CASSPGFGGLQET. The complete CDR3 reads CASSPGFGGLQETQYF.

This clone was detected ten times or more. CDR3 amino acids: CASSMAAKRGEQYF. CDR3 bases read: TGTGCCAGTAGTATGGCAGCGAAACGAGGCGAG. The chain combines TRBV19 with TRBJ2-7; D remains ambiguous. The CDR3 end is not reached by the read, which stops 3 residues before it; the germline J gene fills it in. Trimming pared 3 bases from V and 6 bases from J, leaving 15 bases between. Germline CDR1 LNHDA, CDR2 SQIVND (reference sequence). The CDR3 contains 14 residues.

This clone was seen only a few times. The read finishes 3 residues shy of the CDR3 end, and the germline J gene is used to complete it. This chain uses TRBV11-2 with TRBJ1-6, with a weak D call TRBD1 (5 bases). V was cut by 8 bases and J by 9 bases, with 11 bases left in between. The CDR3 is made up of 12 amino acids. CDR1 is SGHAT and CDR2 is FQNNGV in the germline V gene. CDR3 DNA (partial): TGTGCCAGCGGTCCGCAGGGTTCACCC. This gives the protein CASGPQGSP. The whole CDR3 protein reads CASGPQGSPLHF.

This clone was seen many times. The CDR3 is cut off 3 residues early in the read; its end comes from the germline J gene. This chain connects TRBV18 to TRBJ2-3; 12 bases are shared with TRBD1. The length of the CDR3 is 17 residues. Germline CDR1 reads KGHSH; CDR2 reads LQKENI. With V trimmed by 3 bases and J by 2 bases, 6 bases remained unmatched. CDR3 DNA, as far as it was read: TGTGCCAGCTCACCGTTTGGGACAGGGGGCCCCACAGATACG. This gives the protein CASSPFGTGGPTDT. The complete CDR3 reads CASSPFGTGGPTDTQYF.

This clone appeared many times. The read terminates 3 residues before the CDR3 end, so the remaining end is supplied by the germline J gene. V gene TRBV5-1 combines with J gene TRBJ2-1, with 8 positions matching TRBD2. This CDR3 has 14 residues. Germline V gene sequence: CDR1 SGHRS, CDR2 YFSETQ. Losses at the gene ends were 0 bases for V and 7 bases for J; bases not matched to a gene: 3. The sequenced part of the CDR3 DNA is TGCGCCAGCAGCTTGGAGCCTAGCGGGAATGAG. Its translation: CASSLEPSGNE. The whole CDR3 protein is CASSLEPSGNEQFF. Together with reference TRBV5-1 and TRBJ2-1, the CDR3 gives the full variable domain: KAGVTQTPRYLIKTRGQQVTLSCSPISGHRSVSWYQQTPGQGLQFLFEYFSETQRNKGNFPGRFSGRQFSNSRSEMNVSTLELGDSALYLCASSLEPSGNEQFFGPGTRLTVL.

Details on this clone: The read gets to within 3 residues of the CDR3 end, and the germline J gene fills in the rest. The chain recombines TRBV5-1 with TRBJ2-3; 10 nucleotides match TRBD2. CDR1 SGHRS and CDR2 YFSETQ come from the germline V gene. The CDR3 is 16 residues long. CDR3 loop: CASSLEPAGGPETQYF. Partial CDR3 DNA: TGCGCCAGCAGCTTGGAACCAGCGGGGGGGCCGGAGACG.

This clone has just a few counts. Read coverage stops 3 residues before the CDR3 terminus; the germline J gene supplies the remainder. This chain connects TRBV6-1 to TRBJ2-7; 10 positions match TRBD1. Trimming took 4 bases from V and 4 from J; bases not matched to a gene: 4. Per germline, CDR1 MNHNS and CDR2 SASEGT. This CDR3 has 14 residues. CDR3 sequence reads: CASSVDRGLYEQYF. CDR3 DNA (partial): TGTGCCAGCAGTGTTGACAGGGGGCTTTACGAG.

This clone came up many times. The sequenced fragment ends 3 residues before the CDR3 boundary, so the rest is inferred from the germline J gene. The chain is built from TRBV20-1 and TRBJ2-3; 8 bases align to TRBD2. This CDR3 contains 14 residues. The V gene's germline CDR1 is DFQATT and CDR2 SNEGSKA (reference sequence). V trimming: 5 bases; J trimming: 6 bases; junction bases outside the gene matches: 10. CDR3 amino acids: CSASRGGRGDTQYF. The part of the CDR3 DNA that was read is TGCAGTGCTTCCCGGGGGGGGAGGGGGGATACG.

This clone showed up many times. The read stops 3 residues short of the end of the CDR3; the missing end is completed from the germline J gene. V is TRBV19 and J is TRBJ2-2; 10 nucleotides line up with TRBD1. This CDR3 has 15 residues. V was clipped by 8 bases and J by 7 bases; unmatched bases: 10. CDR1 and CDR2 (germline): LNHDA, SQIVND (reference sequence). The CDR3 DNA, read in part, is TGTGCCAGTCTTAGACAGGGGGCTGTGAGCGGGGAG. It specifies CASLRQGAVSGE. The whole CDR3 sequence reads CASLRQGAVSGELFF. Supplemented by reference TRBV19 and TRBJ2-2, the full variable domain reads DGGITQSPKYLFRKEGQNVTLSCEQNLNHDAMYWYRQDPGQGLRLIYYSQIVNDFQKGDIAEGYSVSREKKESFPLTVTSAQKNPTAFYLCASLRQGAVSGELFFGEGSRLTVL.

The sample holds many counts of this clone. From the germline J gene comes the end of the CDR3, since the read stops 3 residues before it. This rearrangement joins TRBV7-3 to TRBJ2-3, with 11 bases matching TRBD2. The CDR3 consists of 16 residues. Germline CDR1 is SGHTA and CDR2 is FQGTGA. After removal of 2 bases from V and 6 bases from J, the junction contained 7 bases not matched to a gene. This CDR3 is CASSLPTSGSRDTQYF. Partial CDR3 DNA: TGTGCCAGCAGCTTACCCACTAGCGGGAGCCGTGATACG.

About this clone: Other nucleotide sequences in the sample specify the same CDR3. Partial CDR3 DNA: TGTGCCTGGAGTACACAGGGGGGGGAGAAA. Translating it yields CAWSTQGGEK. The full CDR3 sequence reads CAWSTQGGEKLFF. The chain recombines TRBV30 with TRBJ1-4, with 8 bases that match TRBD1. The CDR3 goes on 3 residues after the read ends, and that part is filled in from the germline J gene. This CDR3 is 13 amino acids long. The germline gives CDR1 GTSNPN, CDR2 SVGIG (reference sequence).

This clone was recorded many times. Sequencing ends 3 residues short of the CDR3 end; the germline J gene provides the rest. The chain carries TRBV14 and TRBJ2-1; possibly TRBD2 for D (6 bases). The CDR3 covers 15 residues. The V gene's germline CDR1 is SGHDN and CDR2 FVKESK. V lost 2 bases and J lost 2, with 10 bases in between. Incomplete CDR3 DNA: TGTGCCAGCAGCCAACTAGGCGGGACCTACAATGAG. Its translation: CASSQLGGTYNE. The CDR3 in full is CASSQLGGTYNEQFF.

This clone came up many times. The read stops 3 residues short of the end of the CDR3; the missing end is completed from the germline J gene. The genes are TRBV5-1 and TRBJ2-7, with 9 bases identical to TRBD1. The CDR3 consists of 15 residues. Germline V gene lookup returns CDR1 SGHRS and CDR2 YFSETQ. V lost 3 bases to trimming and J lost 3 bases; unmatched junction nucleotides: 7. The CDR3 bases that were read are TGCGCCAGCAGCTCAGCGCCGACAGGGGGCTACGAG. Encoded protein: CASSSAPTGGYE. The complete CDR3 sequence is CASSSAPTGGYEQYF.

This clone was detected many times. The read finishes 3 residues shy of the CDR3 end, and the germline J gene is used to complete it. The V call is TRBV16, the J call TRBJ1-4; 7 nucleotides match TRBD1. From germline, CDR1 is KGHSY and CDR2 FQNENV. The V gene end was trimmed by 2 bases and the J gene end by 8 bases; junction bases not matched to a gene: 2. The CDR3 sequence is 13 residues long. CDR3: CASSQRTGEKLFF. The sequenced part of the CDR3 DNA is TGTGCCAGCAGCCAAAGGACAGGCGAAAAA.

Regarding this clone: The read ends 3 residues shy of where the CDR3 ends; the end is completed using the germline J gene. The chain combines TRBV10-2 with TRBJ2-7, with D possibly being TRBD1 (6 bases). Germline lookup yields CDR1 WSHSY and CDR2 SAAADI. The CDR3 totals 13 residues. V was shortened by 8 bases and J by 5 bases, with 16 bases between the two germline ends. The covered CDR3 bases are TGCGCCAGCCTCCTGGACAGAGATGACGAG. Translation: CASLLDRDDE. The whole CDR3 sequence is CASLLDRDDEQYF.

A remark on this clone: Read coverage stops 3 residues before the CDR3 terminus; the germline J gene supplies the remainder. The chain has TRBV18 and TRBJ1-1; 8 bases agree with TRBD1. CDR1 and CDR2 (germline): KGHSH, LQKENI. V trimming: 2 bases; J trimming: 0 bases; junction bases outside the gene matches: 5. This CDR3 has 16 amino acids. The chain's CDR3 is CASSPDRDRLNTEAFF. The sequenced part of the CDR3 DNA is TGTGCCAGCTCACCAGACCGGGACAGGCTGAACACTGAA. The full variable domain, in which reference TRBV18 and TRBJ1-1 provide the parts outside the CDR3, is NAGVMQNPRHLVRRRGQEARLRCSPMKGHSHVYWYRQLPEEGLKFMVYLQKENIIDESGMPKERFSAEFPKEGPSILRIQQVVRGDSAAYFCASSPDRDRLNTEAFFGQGTRLTVV.

This clone was counted many times. The read stops 3 residues short of the end of the CDR3; the missing end is completed from the germline J gene. The chain recombines TRBV19 with TRBJ2-3; 12 bases align to TRBD2. The germline V gene encodes CDR1 LNHDA and CDR2 SQIVND (reference sequence). J lost 5 bases, V lost 6 bases, and 15 bases had no gene match. The CDR3 extends over 18 amino acids. The CDR3 spells CASRYDHASGRALDTQYF. CDR3 DNA (partial): TGTGCCAGTAGATACGACCATGCTAGCGGGAGGGCCTTAGATACG.